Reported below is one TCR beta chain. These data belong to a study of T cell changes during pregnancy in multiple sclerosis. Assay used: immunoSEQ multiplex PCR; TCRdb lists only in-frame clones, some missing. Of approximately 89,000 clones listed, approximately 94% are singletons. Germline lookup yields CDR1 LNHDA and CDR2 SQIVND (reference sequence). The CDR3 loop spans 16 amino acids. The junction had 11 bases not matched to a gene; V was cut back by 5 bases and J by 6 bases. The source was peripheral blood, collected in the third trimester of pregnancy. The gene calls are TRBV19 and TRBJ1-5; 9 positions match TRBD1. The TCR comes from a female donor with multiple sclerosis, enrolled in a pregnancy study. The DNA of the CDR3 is TGTGCCAGTAGTCGTATCGGGACAGGGTCACTTCAGCCCCAGCATTTT. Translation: CASSRIGTGSLQPQHF.